This T cell receptor beta chain is drawn from a study of shared clonotypes between healthy human individuals (dated by TCRdb to 2020 to 2022). Context from the whole study: The cohort included three men and a couple of women between 18 and 49 years of age. For each donor, CD4 naive and CD4 memory were each run on three plates, CD8 naive on two plates, and CD8 memory on one plate. To increase sequencing depth and limit assay-specific biases, TCR repertoire library preparation and sequencing were carried out by different laboratories using diverse techniques. The study deeply sequenced blood TCR repertoires of five healthy adults to estimate repertoire size and the extent of clonotype sharing between individuals. Leukapheresis yielded between about 0.9 and 10 billion PBMCs per donor. Results and caveats for the whole study, not just this receptor: Even with the large sequencing depth, rarefaction of the sorted-subset datasets indicated that sequencing was incomplete. Only blood was sampled, and tissue TCR repertoires likely differ from those in blood. The small number of donors limited the genetic and exposure-history diversity represented. Clonotypes shared by all four sorted-subset donors showed higher generation probabilities than non-shared clonotypes. Estimated clonotype richness was generally larger for naive than for memory subsets. Based on pairwise subsampling, the degree of clonotype sharing among donors was expected to be affected by sequencing depth. Approximately 5% of naive CD4, approximately 3.7% of naive CD8, 2.3% of memory CD4, and around 0.42% of memory CD8 clonotypes were shared across a few donors.

The donors were healthy, HIV-negative adults with no recently reported acute infections or vaccinations. Only Caucasian adults living in Nashville, Tennessee, USA were represented among the donors. The CD8 memory samples were a combination of magnetically selected CD45RO+ cells and CCR7-negative CD45RA+ effector memory (TemRA) cells. Blood was obtained by leukapheresis, after which PBMCs were separated by Ficoll-Histopaque density gradient centrifugation and cryopreserved in liquid nitrogen vapor phase. Analytical flow cytometry was used to check the purity and quantity of every magnetically sorted T cell population. Genomic DNA was isolated from each sorted fraction and quantified by UV absorbance on a Nanodrop 2000c. TCR CDR3 regions were amplified from genomic DNA by multiplex PCR using the deep immunoSEQ assay. Genomic DNA extracted from each cell subset was distributed evenly over all wells of several immunoSEQ 96-well plates, and each plate served as one replicate. For sorted subsets, 200 ng of genomic DNA, equivalent to 25,000 to 35,000 T cell genomes, went into each replicate PCR. The purified libraries were quantified using a Qubit 3.0 fluorometer, sized with a Bioanalyzer 2100, and then quantified again using the KAPA Library Quantification kit. Each immunoSEQ 96-well plate was sequenced on its own single-read 150-cycle Illumina NextSeq 550 flow cell. In the paper's pipeline: Because only junctional sequences without quality scores were contained in the immunoSEQ output, filtering matching that applied to full-length reads could not be performed. Sequences were annotated with PyIR, a Python wrapper for IgBLAST v1.9, using IMGT germline references to assign V/J genes and CDR3. Reads were removed for weak V/J assignments (E-value above 1e-6), missing CDR3, stop codons, out-of-frame junctions, or ambiguous translated residues. V3J clonotypes were defined as sequences sharing the same inferred V gene, J gene, and CDR3 amino acid sequence. The percentage overlap between two repertoires was calculated by dividing the number of shared unique clonotypes by the size of the smaller repertoire. Repertoire richness was assessed with RTK rarefaction, the Chao1 estimator, and Recon v2.1 estimates of unobserved clonotypes. Generation probabilities were computed with OLGA for all TCRbeta clonotypes obtained by the gDNA method from four donors. TCRdb mirrors the immuneACCESS table, restricted to in-frame sequences. Some clones are absent from its copies; in checked studies, under half trace to an unresolved V gene, and the reason for the others is unknown. V and J calls plus clone size are reproduced from that table; the DNA served to infer D and trimming. Recorded for this sample are 110,000 or so clones; about 70% of them occurred a single time. The ten largest make up about 26% of the sample.

From the cysteine up to the phenylalanine, the CDR3 has a length of 14 residues. Just CDR3 DNA is preserved here, 42 bases in frame from base 1. The germline V gene (reference sequence) specifies MNHEY as CDR1 and SMNVEV as CDR2. The junction shows trimming of 1 base on V and 3 bases on J, plus 9 bases between the germline ends. This clone was observed a few times. Its target antigen remains unknown. Base qualities are missing; no much larger clone stands one base away. Material for sequencing was memory CD8+ T cells sorted from blood. What this sample's cell subset or site label stands for: CD45RO+ cells pooled with CCR7-negative TemRA cells. The TCR comes from a woman aged 25 to 45 in good health. This chain is built from TRBV27 and TRBJ1-1, with the D gene not clear enough to name. The CDR3 reads as follows: CASSLLGRYTEAFF. The DNA sequence is TGTGCCAGCAGTTTATTAGGAAGATACACTGAAGCTTTCTTT.